This T cell receptor beta chain stems from a study of blood T cell repertoires in COVID-19. Overall study: Researchers got acute and convalescent COVID-19 samples from the United States, Italy and Spain. PBMCs, B-cell-depleted T cells, or T cells were the source of the cDNA or gDNA that made up the material.

This clone was observed once. TCRdb keeps only in-frame clones here, not all; method: immunoSEQ multiplex PCR. The repertoire consists of roughly 90,000 clones, with about 90% occurring once and the leading ten covering more than 1%. The specimen was peripheral blood. This clonotype was sampled from a human donor in a cohort sampled during active COVID-19.

The CDR3 region is CASSQRSPGGGSRNEQFF. In DNA, the CDR3 is TGTGCCAGCAGCCAAAGATCCCCCGGAGGCGGGAGTAGGAATGAGCAGTTCTTC. The chain employs TRBV3-1 (or the pseudogene TRBV3-2) and TRBJ2-1; 7 bases map to TRBD2. This CDR3 region has 18 residues. Trimming at V came to 2 bases and at J to 7 bases, leaving 17 bases not matched to a gene. Looked up from germline, CDR1 is LGHDT and CDR2 is YNNKEL (reference sequence).